A selection of T cell receptor beta chains follows, all from one sample in a study of shared T cell receptors in the human thymus. Method: immunoSEQ multiplex PCR; TCRdb's copy keeps in-frame clones and lacks some. The sample records hundreds of thousands of clones, over 75% being singletons. This sample also belongs to another study, concerning human thymus T cells.

Sequenced material: thymocytes. The receptors come from a boy younger than two with a congenital heart defect. Each CDR3 is given with its conserved first and last residue. A D gene is named only where the DNA matches it firmly. Rows give clone size only sometimes, using once, few, many, or a class for an expanded clone.

D gene	clone size	V gene	J gene	CDR3 protein	CDR3 DNA
NA	NA	TRBV27	TRBJ1-1	CASSLYRGSTEAFF	TGTGCCAGCAGTTTATACCGGGGGTCGACTGAAGCTTTCTTT
TRBD1	NA	TRBV6-1	TRBJ2-5	CASSEAGDRVGETQYF	TGTGCCAGCAGTGAAGCAGGGGACAGGGTGGGGGAGACCCAGTACTTC
NA	NA	TRBV4-1	TRBJ2-1	CASSPQGLAYNEQFF	TGCGCCAGCAGCCCTCAGGGGTTAGCCTACAATGAGCAGTTCTTC
NA	NA	TRBV6-4	TRBJ2-7	CASSEGVTYEQYF	TGTGCCAGCAGTGAAGGGGTAACCTACGAGCAGTACTTC
NA	NA	TRBV29-1	TRBJ2-1	CSVGPTSPRYNEQFF	TGCAGCGTCGGCCCTACTAGCCCCCGGTACAATGAGCAGTTCTTC
TRBD2	NA	TRBV9	TRBJ2-3	CASSPGEAGERGRSTDTQYF	TGTGCCAGCAGCCCGGGGGAAGCGGGAGAGAGAGGGAGGAGCACAGATACGCAGTATTTT
TRBD1	NA	TRBV9	TRBJ1-2	CASSPRQGPNYGYTF	TGTGCCAGCAGCCCCCGACAGGGACCTAACTATGGCTACACCTTC
NA	NA	TRBV4-1	TRBJ2-1	CASSQVSSYEQFF	TGCGCCAGCAGCCAAGTCTCAAGCTATGAGCAGTTCTTC
NA	NA	TRBV14	TRBJ2-5	CASSPAELATQETQYF	TGTGCCAGCAGCCCAGCGGAACTTGCCACCCAAGAGACCCAGTACTTC
TRBD2	NA	TRBV7-6	TRBJ2-3	CASSPGTTTDTQYF	TGTGCCAGCAGCCCCGGGACTACCACAGATACGCAGTATTTT
TRBD2	NA	TRBV19	TRBJ2-1	CASSIEGLAGGYNEQFF	TGTGCCAGTAGTATCGAGGGACTAGCGGGAGGATACAATGAGCAGTTCTTC
TRBD2	NA	TRBV28	TRBJ2-7	CASSPGGGEVYEQYF	TGTGCCAGCAGCCCTGGGGGGGGAGAGGTGTACGAGCAGTACTTC
TRBD2	NA	TRBV27	TRBJ2-7	CASSHRPGGLAGASYEQYF	TGTGCCAGCAGCCACCGCCCAGGCGGACTAGCGGGAGCCTCCTACGAGCAGTACTTC
TRBD2	NA	TRBV4-1	TRBJ2-1	CASSQTLADNEQFF	TGCGCCAGCAGCCAGACACTAGCGGACAATGAGCAGTTCTTC
TRBD2	few	TRBV5-1	TRBJ2-5	CASSTGLPRQETQYF	TGCGCCAGCAGTACGGGACTACCCCGACAAGAGACCCAGTACTTC
NA	NA	TRBV4-2	TRBJ2-7	CASSQARASSTLYEQYF	TGTGCCAGCAGCCAAGCGAGGGCTAGCTCGACACTTTACGAGCAGTACTTC
TRBD1	NA	TRBV30	TRBJ2-5	CACLYPDRGRETQYF	TGTGCCTGTCTCTATCCGGACAGGGGGCGGGAGACCCAGTACTTC
TRBD1	NA	TRBV11-2	TRBJ1-1	CASSLSAGTGYTEAFF	TGTGCCAGCAGCTTAAGCGCCGGGACAGGGTACACTGAAGCTTTCTTT
TRBD1	NA	TRBV9	TRBJ2-7	CASSPRETGYYEQYF	TGTGCCAGCAGCCCCCGTGAGACAGGGTACTACGAGCAGTACTTC
NA	NA	TRBV2	TRBJ1-2	CASRMSRADYGYTF	TGTGCCAGCAGGATGAGCAGGGCAGACTATGGCTACACCTTC
TRBD1	NA	TRBV6-5	TRBJ1-2	CASSYQGQGWYGYTF	TGTGCCAGCAGTTACCAGGGACAGGGGTGGTATGGCTACACCTTC
NA	NA	TRBV11-2	TRBJ2-5	CASSPRPTSGEETQYF	TGTGCCAGCAGCCCTCGACCGACTTCGGGGGAAGAGACCCAGTACTTC
TRBD2	NA	TRBV5-4	TRBJ2-3	CASSLDRGSVADTQYF	TGTGCCAGCAGCTTGGATCGCGGGAGTGTGGCAGATACGCAGTATTTT
TRBD1	NA	TRBV7-2	TRBJ1-2	CASSLGTGSGYGYTF	TGTGCCAGCAGCTTGGGGACAGGGTCTGGCTATGGCTACACCTTC
TRBD2	NA	TRBV4-1	TRBJ2-1	CASSQEASGGIEFF	TGCGCCAGCAGCCAAGAGGCTAGCGGGGGGATTGAGTTCTTC
NA	NA	TRBV19	TRBJ2-7	CASKGPDSYEQYF	TGTGCCAGTAAGGGGCCGGACTCCTACGAGCAGTACTTC
TRBD1	NA	TRBV27	TRBJ1-5	CASRQTGGRNQPQHF	TGTGCCAGCAGGCAGACAGGGGGAAGAAATCAGCCCCAGCATTTT
NA	NA	TRBV4-2	TRBJ1-1	CASSQDGPVGAQNTEAFF	TGTGCCAGCAGCCAAGACGGTCCGGTAGGGGCCCAGAACACTGAAGCTTTCTTT
TRBD1	NA	TRBV7-3	TRBJ2-1	CASSLTPGQAPNEQFF	TGTGCCAGCAGCTTAACTCCGGGACAGGCCCCCAATGAGCAGTTCTTC
TRBD1	NA	TRBV5-4	TRBJ2-3	CASSREGQGDTLDTQYF	TGTGCCAGCAGCAGAGAGGGACAGGGCGACACCTTAGATACGCAGTATTTT